These T cell receptor beta chains were read from a single sample in a study of T cells in Graves' hyperthyroidism and ophthalmopathy. Using its own MiXCR run on the multiplex PCR reads, TCRdb lists one record per CDR3 protein. In the table there are about 200,000 distinct CDR3 sequences, about a sixth of which are singletons. The source material was blood. The receptor set was obtained from a woman aged 45 to 65 with Graves' hyperthyroidism. The CDR3 runs from the conserved cysteine through the conserved F or W. Each record gives: D gene, J gene, V gene, clone size, CDR3 DNA, CDR3 protein. A D gene is named only where the DNA matches it firmly. Clone sizes are given selectively: once, few, many, or a class where the clone is expanded.

>.|TRBJ1-2|TRBV6-5|many
TGTGCCAGCAGTTACTCGAGAACTAACTATGGCTACACCTTC
CASSYSRTNYGYTF
>TRBD2|TRBJ2-1|TRBV5-1|many
TGCGCCAGCAGCTTCTGGACTAGCGGGACTAATGAGCAGTTCTTC
CASSFWTSGTNEQFF
>.|TRBJ2-7|TRBV14|few
TGTGCCAGCAGCCGAGGGACGGCCTCCTCCTACGAGCAGTACTTC
CASSRGTASSYEQYF
>TRBD2|TRBJ2-1|TRBV10-2|.
TGCGCCAGCACCTTCCCGACTAGCGGGAGGGACAATGAGCAGTTCTTC
CASTFPTSGRDNEQFF
>.|TRBJ2-3|TRBV6-1|.
TGTGCCAGCAGTAGGGCAGGCGGGGGCACAGATACGCAGTATTTT
CASSRAGGGTDTQYF
>.|TRBJ1-4|TRBV12-3/TRBV12-4|many
TGTGCCAGCAGTTCATACAGGGAAAAACTGTTTTTT
CASSSYREKLFF
>TRBD2|TRBJ2-1|TRBV9|few
TGTGCCAGCAGCGTAGCTCCTAGCGGGAGTAACAATGAGCAGTTCTTC
CASSVAPSGSNNEQFF
>TRBD1|TRBJ1-1|TRBV7-8|many
TGTGCCAGCAGCTCCGGGACAGATAACACTGAAGCTTTCTTT
CASSSGTDNTEAFF
>TRBD1|TRBJ1-5|TRBV10-3|.
TGTGCCATCAGTAAACAGGGGGCTACGGATCAGCCCCAGCATTTT
CAISKQGATDQPQHF
>.|TRBJ1-2|TRBV6-1|.
TGTGCCAGCAGTAGAGGACAGCCTAACTATGGCTACACCTTC
CASSRGQPNYGYTF
>.|TRBJ2-5|TRBV29-1|many
TGCAGCGTTGAGAGTGAGACCCAGTACTTC
CSVESETQYF
>.|TRBJ2-3|TRBV29-1|.
TGCAGCGTCCGCGGCGGTCCGAGTGGGGAAAGCACAGATACGCAGTATTTT
CSVRGGPSGESTDTQYF
>.|TRBJ2-3|TRBV2|.
.
CASVPAGMGEQYFGPGTDTQYF
>TRBD1|TRBJ2-3|TRBV20-1|many
TGCAGTGCACTTGGACAGGTCACAGATACGCAGTATTTT
CSALGQVTDTQYF
>TRBD2|TRBJ2-1|TRBV4-2|few
TGTGCCAGCAGCCAAGTCCCCCCTAGCGGGTCCCACAATGAGCAGTTCTTC
CASSQVPPSGSHNEQFF
>TRBD2|TRBJ2-1|TRBV7-6|.
TGTGCCAGCAGCACGCTAGCGGGAGGATCTTACAATGAGCAGTTCTTC
CASSTLAGGSYNEQFF
>TRBD2|TRBJ2-5|TRBV28|many
TGTGCCAGCAGTTCGACCGGGACTAGCGATGAAGAGACCCAGTACTTC
CASSSTGTSDEETQYF
>.|TRBJ1-5|TRBV20-1|few
TGCAGTGCTAGAGATCTCGGAGGGTCTAGCAATCAGCCCCAGCATTTT
CSARDLGGSSNQPQHF
>.|TRBJ2-3|TRBV19|few
TGTGCCAGTAGTATCCAAGGGACGCAGTATTTT
CASSIQGTQYF
>.|TRBJ1-5|TRBV6-2/TRBV6-3|many
TGTGCCAGCAGTCTTAGGTGGGATCAGCCCCAGCATTTT
CASSLRWDQPQHF
>.|TRBJ2-3|TRBV20-1|.
TGCAGTGCTAGGGGTACTCTAAGCACAGATACGCAGTATTTT
CSARGTLSTDTQYF
>TRBD2|TRBJ2-6|TRBV6-1|.
TGTGCCAGCAGGTCAGCGGGATCTAGGGCCAACGTCCTGACTTTC
CASRSAGSRANVLTF
>.|TRBJ2-3|TRBV19|.
TGTGCCAGTAACCCTCGGGGGACCCCTAGCACAGATACGCAGTATTTT
CASNPRGTPSTDTQYF